Presented here are 28 T cell receptor beta chains from one specimen sequenced in a study of T cells in narcolepsy. TCRdb keeps only in-frame clones here, not all; method: immunoSEQ multiplex PCR. The table records 25,000 to 35,000 clones, around 86% of them present only once. Input material: CD45RA- memory CD4+ T cells from PBMCs. The receptors stem from a human donor with narcolepsy.

This chain links TRBV13 with TRBJ2-3, with D perhaps assigned TRBD1 or TRBD2 (6 bases each). Germline CDR1 PRHDT, CDR2 FYEKMQ (reference sequence). The CDR3 runs to 15 residues. V shed 4 bases and J shed 0 bases, with 11 bases lying between them. CDR3 sequence (DNA): TGTGCCAGCAGCTCTTCGGGGGCGAGCACAGATACGCAGTATTTT. Translation: CASSSSGASTDTQYF.

This clone was seen once. The gene calls are TRBV30 and TRBJ1-1, with D tentatively TRBD1 (6 bases). Looked up from germline, CDR1 is GTSNPN and CDR2 is SVGIG (reference sequence). The V end was cut by 1 base, the J end by 0 bases, with 6 bases between. The CDR3 is 13 residues long. The chain's CDR3 is CAWSGTVNTEAFF. The CDR3 nucleotides are TGTGCCTGGAGTGGGACAGTGAACACTGAAGCTTTCTTT.

The J gene is TRBJ1-2, the V gene TRBV6-5; D remains unclear. Germline V gives CDR1 MNHEY, CDR2 SVGAGI. The CDR3 totals 14 residues. The V and J ends lost 1 base and 0 bases respectively, with 6 bases between them. This chain's CDR3 is CASSYLGPNYGYTF. CDR3 coding DNA: TGTGCCAGCAGTTACTTAGGCCCTAACTATGGCTACACCTTC.

The J gene is TRBJ1-1, the V gene TRBV6-1; a possible D gene is TRBD1 (5 bases). Trimming stripped 10 bases from V and 5 bases from J, with 17 bases between. The CDR3 length is 13 residues. Germline values: CDR1 MNHNS, CDR2 SASEGT. The CDR3 sequence: CATHRDLGTEAFF. DNA of the CDR3: TGTGCCACCCACCGGGACTTGGGAACTGAAGCTTTCTTT.

The J gene is TRBJ2-1, the V gene TRBV14; D is unresolved. V lost 6 bases and J lost 3, with 18 bases in between. The germline gives CDR1 SGHDN, CDR2 FVKESK. This CDR3 has 16 residues. The CDR3 DNA sequence: TGTGCCAGCAGTCCAAGCCGGAAGGCCGGCTACAATGAGCAGTTCTTC. Translated: CASSPSRKAGYNEQFF.

The gene calls are TRBV30 and TRBJ1-1, with TRBD1 matching over 7 bases. This CDR3 has 13 residues. The J segment lost 1 base and the V segment lost 4 bases, leaving 3 bases of the junction unmatched. The germline V gene has CDR1 GTSNPN and CDR2 SVGIG (reference sequence). DNA of the CDR3: TGTGCCTGGAACAGACAGGGGAACACTGAAGCTTTCTTT. Amino acid sequence: CAWNRQGNTEAFF. The variable domain in full, with the rest retrieved from reference TRBV30 and TRBJ1-1, is SQTIHQWPATLVQPVGSPLSLECTVEGTSNPNLYWYRQAAGRGLQLLFYSVGIGQISSEVPQNLSASRPQDRQFILSSKKLLLSDSGFYLCAWNRQGNTEAFFGQGTRLTVV.

V is TRBV6-5 and J is TRBJ1-2, with D unclear. The V gene's germline CDR1 is MNHEY and CDR2 SVGAGI. The V gene lost 6 bases and the J gene lost 9 bases, with 14 bases spanning the gap. CDR3 length equals 12 residues. Here the CDR3 reads CASSEDRSSYTF. The CDR3 bases are TGTGCCAGCAGCGAGGATCGAAGTAGCTACACCTTC.

The rearrangement links TRBV7-2 to TRBJ2-7, with D possibly matching TRBD1 (6 bases). Germline CDR1 SGHTA, CDR2 FQGNSA. The CDR3 has 14 residues. Trimming left V 1 base short and J 4 bases short, with 11 bases between. CDR3 sequence (DNA): TGTGCCAGCAGCTTAGGGACAGAATCATACGAGCAGTACTTC. Encoded protein: CASSLGTESYEQYF.

The chain links TRBV19 to TRBJ2-6; the D gene is possibly TRBD1 (5 bases). This CDR3 contains 20 residues. The V end lost 0 bases, the J end lost 0 bases, and 18 bases lay between the germline ends. The germline CDR1 and CDR2 sequences are LNHDA and SQIVND (reference sequence). CDR3 DNA sequence: TGTGCCAGTAGTATAGATCTAAGGGCAGGGCTCTCCTCTGGGGCCAACGTCCTGACTTTC. Protein: CASSIDLRAGLSSGANVLTF.

The chain has TRBV18 and TRBJ2-1; the D gene is possibly TRBD2 (7 bases). CDR3 size: 14 residues. Germline V gene sequence: CDR1 KGHSH, CDR2 LQKENI. Trimming cost V 5 bases and J 5 bases, with 13 bases left between them. The CDR3 coding sequence is TGTGCCAGCTCAAGGGGGGGGCAGAACAATGAGCAGTTCTTC. Protein product: CASSRGGQNNEQFF.

The chain employs TRBV5-1 and TRBJ2-3; D not resolved. The V and J ends lost 1 base and 2 bases respectively, with 5 bases between them. The germline CDR1 and CDR2 sequences are SGHRS and YFSETQ. The CDR3 sequence is 13 residues long. CDR3 sequence reads: CASSLMTTDTQYF. The DNA for the CDR3 is TGCGCCAGCAGCTTGATGACCACAGATACGCAGTATTTT.

The rearrangement links TRBV7-6 to TRBJ1-2; possibly TRBD1 for D (5 bases). V was cut by 1 base and J by 4 bases, with 7 bases left in between. The CDR3 is 13 residues long. Germline values: CDR1 SGHVS, CDR2 FNYEAQ. The CDR3 DNA reads as TGTGCCAGCAGCTTAGACAGGACCTATGGCTACACCTTC. Its protein product is CASSLDRTYGYTF.

V usage is TRBV30 and J usage is TRBJ1-1; a possible D gene is TRBD1 (6 bases). The ends were cut back, 1 base at V and 4 bases at J, with 13 bases in the middle. Germline lookup yields CDR1 GTSNPN and CDR2 SVGIG (reference sequence). The CDR3 extends over 14 amino acids. This CDR3 is CAWSAGQGITEAFF. Here the CDR3 DNA reads TGTGCCTGGAGTGCGGGGCAGGGGATCACTGAAGCTTTCTTT.

This chain connects TRBV7-3 to TRBJ2-5, with 10 bases lining up with TRBD1. The CDR3 has 15 residues. CDR1 and CDR2 from the germline V gene are SGHTA and FQGTGA. The J segment lost 1 base and the V segment lost 5 bases, leaving 4 bases of the junction unmatched. For the CDR3, the DNA is TGTGCCAGCAGCCGACAGGGGGCCCTCCAAGAGACCCAGTACTTC. It is translated as CASSRQGALQETQYF.

This clone came up once. The chain combines TRBV18 with TRBJ2-3, with 9 bases fitting TRBD1. Germline lookup yields CDR1 KGHSH and CDR2 LQKENI. V shed 4 bases, J shed 4 bases, and the junction held 18 bases outside the gene matches. The CDR3 runs to 19 residues. The CDR3 reads CASSLRQGGSRQAPDTQYF. The CDR3 nucleotides are TGTGCCAGCTCACTGCGACAGGGGGGGTCGCGCCAGGCCCCAGATACGCAGTATTTT. The whole variable domain, filled in from reference TRBV18 and TRBJ2-3, reads NAGVMQNPRHLVRRRGQEARLRCSPMKGHSHVYWYRQLPEEGLKFMVYLQKENIIDESGMPKERFSAEFPKEGPSILRIQQVVRGDSAAYFCASSLRQGGSRQAPDTQYFGPGTRLTVL.

V usage is TRBV2 and J usage is TRBJ1-1; 7 bases are shared with TRBD1. This CDR3 spans 17 amino acids. With V trimmed by 2 bases and J by 8 bases, 17 bases remained unmatched. Germline assignment: CDR1 SNHLY and CDR2 FYNNEI. The chain's CDR3 is CASSELMKVSETGEAFF. CDR3 DNA: TGTGCCAGCAGTGAATTGATGAAAGTGTCCGAGACAGGGGAAGCTTTCTTT.

This rearrangement joins TRBV5-6 to TRBJ2-5; 12 bases fit TRBD1. V lost 0 bases and J lost 8; bases outside the gene matches: 5. The CDR3 runs to 15 residues. The V gene's germline CDR1 is SGHDT and CDR2 YYEEEE. CDR3 nucleotides: TGTGCCAGCAGCTTGGGAGGGACAGGGGGCGGAACCCAGTACTTC. Its translation is CASSLGGTGGGTQYF.

The V gene is TRBV19, the J gene TRBJ1-5, with D possibly TRBD1 on 6 matching bases. The V gene's germline CDR1 is LNHDA and CDR2 SQIVND (reference sequence). The CDR3 totals 16 residues. Trimming cost V 3 bases and J 11 bases, with 23 bases left between them. CDR3 amino acids: CASSIIGGGPQLSQHF. In DNA, the CDR3 is TGTGCCAGTAGTATTATCGGTGGGGGGCCGCAGCTTTCCCAGCATTTT.

The chain carries TRBV5-4 and TRBJ2-7, with D perhaps TRBD1 (6 bases). The CDR3 contains 15 residues. Trimming pared 2 bases from V and 2 bases from J, leaving 14 bases between. Germline-derived CDR1 and CDR2 are SGHNT and YYREEE (reference sequence). CDR3 in DNA: TGTGCCAGCAGCTTCACCAAAACAGGGACCTACGAGCAGTACTTC. The encoded protein is CASSFTKTGTYEQYF.

The rearrangement uses TRBV4-3 and TRBJ1-3; D is uncertain. The CDR3 has 16 residues. Germline lookup yields CDR1 LGHNA and CDR2 YSLEER. V dropped 3 bases and J dropped 8 bases, with 20 bases sitting between them. In DNA form, the CDR3 reads TGCGCCAGCAGCCATACGGTTCTGGGGATTGCGGACACCATATATTTT. Protein product: CASSHTVLGIADTIYF.

The chain uses TRBV27 and TRBJ1-2; 11 positions match TRBD1. This CDR3 has 16 residues. J gave up 8 bases and V 6 bases, and 14 bases lay outside the gene matches. The germline V gene has CDR1 MNHEY and CDR2 SMNVEV (reference sequence). The CDR3 bases are TGTGCCAGCAGCCCTCTTGGCGGACAGGGGGCTGAGGGCTACACCTTC. Encoded protein: CASSPLGGQGAEGYTF.

The chain employs TRBV10-2 and TRBJ2-7; 9 nucleotides align to TRBD1. CDR1 and CDR2 from the germline V gene are WSHSY and SAAADI. V shed 10 bases and J 3 bases; nucleotides not matched to a gene: 10. The CDR3 length is 14 residues. Here the CDR3 reads CATFATGGGYEQYF. The CDR3 nucleotides are TGCGCCACCTTTGCGACAGGGGGGGGCTACGAGCAGTACTTC.

The chain combines TRBV7-2 with TRBJ2-5, with 8 positions matching TRBD1. The CDR3 is made up of 16 amino acids. J lost 5 bases, V lost 5 bases, and 13 bases had no gene match. Germline assignment: CDR1 SGHTA and CDR2 FQGNSA. CDR3 sequence reads: CASSPRTGYVAETQYF. Written as DNA, the CDR3 is TGTGCCAGCAGCCCACGGACAGGGTACGTGGCGGAGACCCAGTACTTC.

This chain links TRBV27 with TRBJ1-1; D is unclear. Trimming removed 3 bases at V and 6 bases at J, with 14 bases between. Germline V CDR1 and CDR2: MNHEY, SMNVEV (reference sequence). The CDR3 spans 14 residues. CDR3 coding DNA: TGTGCCAGCAGTTTGGTGTACGGCCGACCTGAAGCTTTCTTT. This encodes CASSLVYGRPEAFF.

On this clone itself: At one end, the junction sequence differs from germline, possibly due to a read error. The CDR3: CASSIGDRFGNTF. CDR3 nucleotide sequence: TGTGCCAGTAGTATTGGGGACCGCTTTGGCAACACCTTC. The genes are TRBV19 and TRBJ1-2; TRBD1 is a possible D gene (5 bases). Germline CDR1 and CDR2: LNHDA and SQIVND (reference sequence). This CDR3 contains 13 residues.

The chain uses TRBV7-6 and TRBJ1-4; D remains unclear. The CDR3 runs 14 residues. Germline V lookup: CDR1 SGHVS, CDR2 FNYEAQ. V was trimmed by 5 bases and J by 7 bases, leaving 14 bases between them. The DNA of the CDR3 is TGTGCCAGCAGCCCGAGAGAAATGAGTGAAAAACTGTTTTTT. Residues: CASSPREMSEKLFF.

The chain combines TRBV11-2 with TRBJ2-2, with D hard to call. Germline V gene data show CDR1 as SGHAT and CDR2 as FQNNGV. The V gene lost 5 bases and the J gene lost 5 bases, with 12 bases spanning the gap. The CDR3 is made up of 14 amino acids. The chain's CDR3 is CASSTTGWTGELFF. The CDR3 DNA is TGTGCCAGCAGCACTACCGGGTGGACCGGGGAGCTGTTTTTT.

The chain carries TRBV5-1 and TRBJ2-2; TRBD1 matches 8 bases. CDR3 length: 14 amino acids. The J segment lost 6 bases and the V segment lost 0 bases, leaving 1 base of the junction unmatched. CDR1 and CDR2 from the germline V gene are SGHRS and YFSETQ. CDR3 sequence reads: CASSLAGGPGELFF. In DNA, the CDR3 is TGCGCCAGCAGCTTGGCAGGGGGCCCCGGGGAGCTGTTTTTT.